The 14 T cell receptor beta chains in this list originate from one sample, sequenced in a study of CD8 T cells in ankylosing spondylitis (dated by TCRdb to the late 2010s). Libraries came from 5' RACE. Sequenced using an Illumina HiSeq 2500. TCRdb trimmed public reads at Q25 via fastp, called clones via MiXCR and kept in-frame beta chains. Each entry is one CDR3 protein sequence, shown with its most common DNA and genes. Recorded for this sample are 150,000 or so distinct CDR3 sequences; approximately 9% of them occurred a single time. The ten largest account for around 15% of the sample. The sample taken for sequencing was blood, either unsorted or a sorted T cell fraction (not recorded which). These receptors were obtained from a female donor with ankylosing spondylitis or in good health (not recorded which).

Only a few counts were recorded for this clonotype. V gene TRBV12-3 or TRBV12-4 combines with J gene TRBJ2-1; TRBD2 agrees at 8 bases. The CDR3 runs to 14 residues. V shed 6 bases, J shed 4 bases, and the junction held 5 bases outside the gene matches. CDR3: CASRWAGGYNEQFF. The CDR3 DNA reads TGTGCCAGCAGGTGGGCGGGAGGATACAATGAGCAGTTCTTC.

This rearrangement joins TRBV27 to TRBJ2-2; perhaps TRBD2 as D (7 bases). CDR3 length: 14 amino acids. Germline V gives CDR1 MNHEY, CDR2 SMNVEV (reference sequence). V lost 7 bases and J 5 bases, leaving 14 bases between the germline ends. The CDR3 DNA follows: TGTGCCAGCACCCATGGGGGGGCGACCGGGGAGCTGTTTTTT. This encodes CASTHGGATGELFF.

This clonotype was found many times. The chain has TRBV29-1 and TRBJ2-7; no clear D. The CDR3 extends over 12 amino acids. The V end lost 7 bases, the J end lost 0 bases, and 10 bases lay between the germline ends. CDR1 and CDR2 (germline): SQVTM, ANQGSEA. CDR3 in amino acids: CSASQNSYEQYF. CDR3 bases: TGCAGCGCTTCACAGAACTCCTACGAGCAGTACTTC.

This chain joins TRBV18 and TRBJ2-1, with D perhaps TRBD2 (5 bases). Trimming left V 5 bases short and J 9 bases short, with 11 bases between. CDR1 KGHSH and CDR2 LQKENI come from the germline V gene. The CDR3 contains 12 residues. CDR3 DNA: TGTGCCAGCTCAGAGGGAGAGGGTGAGCAGTTCTTC. Protein sequence: CASSEGEGEQFF. Full variable domain (remainder filled in from reference TRBV18 and TRBJ2-1): NAGVMQNPRHLVRRRGQEARLRCSPMKGHSHVYWYRQLPEEGLKFMVYLQKENIIDESGMPKERFSAEFPKEGPSILRIQQVVRGDSAAYFCASSEGEGEQFFGPGTRLTVL.

The V and J genes are TRBV27 and TRBJ2-7, with D tentatively TRBD2 (5 bases). V gave up 0 bases and J gave up 1 base, with 13 bases separating them. CDR1 and CDR2 (germline): MNHEY, SMNVEV (reference sequence). The CDR3 contains 16 residues. As DNA, the CDR3 is TGTGCCAGCAGTTTATCCGGACTTGCGCCTTCCTACGAGCAGTACTTC. Amino acid sequence: CASSLSGLAPSYEQYF.

Ten or more counts support this clonotype. The chain couples TRBV28 to TRBJ2-1; D may be TRBD2 (5 bases). Looked up from germline, CDR1 is MDHEN and CDR2 is SYDVKM. This CDR3 is built from 18 residues. Trimming cost V 3 bases and J 1 base, with 19 bases left between them. The CDR3 region has the DNA TGTGCCAGCAGTTTTCGGGCGGGCGCCTTCCTTTCCTACAATGAGCAGTTCTTC. This gives the protein CASSFRAGAFLSYNEQFF.

This clonotype was picked up a small number of times. The chain links TRBV3-1 to TRBJ1-1; unclear D gene. Trimming left V 1 base short and J 5 bases short, with 11 bases between. CDR3 length: 14 amino acids. CDR1 LGHDT and CDR2 YNNKEL come from the germline V gene (reference sequence). The CDR3 DNA follows: TGTGCCAGCAGCCAAGTTAATCGGGATACTGAAGCTTTCTTT. Amino acids: CASSQVNRDTEAFF.

This clonotype was seen many times. The chain has TRBV7-9 and TRBJ2-1, with D uncertain. This CDR3 spans 15 amino acids. Germline CDR1 is SEHNR and CDR2 is FQNEAQ (reference sequence). V lost 2 bases and J 2 bases, leaving 10 bases between the germline ends. The chain's CDR3 is CASSLPQEPYNEQFF. The DNA for the CDR3 is TGTGCCAGCAGCTTACCGCAAGAGCCCTACAATGAGCAGTTCTTC.

The rearrangement links TRBV11-2 to TRBJ2-3, with 7 bases lining up with TRBD2. Germline V CDR1 and CDR2: SGHAT, FQNNGV. V was pared by 5 bases and J by 5 bases, with 13 bases of the junction left unmatched. The CDR3 is 16 amino acids. For the CDR3, the DNA is TGTGCCAGCAGCCCCCGGGCATGGGAGGGCGGAGATACGCAGTATTTT. It encodes CASSPRAWEGGDTQYF.

This clonotype turned up a few times. This chain connects TRBV2 to TRBJ2-5, with TRBD2 identical over 7 bases. The CDR3 is 16 amino acids. Germline V gives CDR1 SNHLY, CDR2 FYNNEI. The J segment lost 5 bases and the V segment lost 3 bases, leaving 12 bases of the junction unmatched. This CDR3 is CASSDSLTSDRETQYF. CDR3 DNA sequence: TGTGCCAGCAGTGACTCCCTCACTAGCGACCGGGAGACCCAGTACTTC. Full variable domain (missing parts from reference TRBV2 and TRBJ2-5): EPEVTQTPSHQVTQMGQEVILRCVPISNHLYFYWYRQILGQKVEFLVSFYNNEISEKSEIFDDQFSVERPDGSNFTLKIRSTKLEDSAMYFCASSDSLTSDRETQYFGPGTRLLVL.

This clonotype was picked up a small number of times. The chain combines TRBV27 with TRBJ2-7, with 11 bases aligning to TRBD2. There are 16 residues in the CDR3. J lost 3 bases, V lost 6 bases, and 10 bases had no gene match. CDR1 MNHEY and CDR2 SMNVEV come from the germline V gene (reference sequence). CDR3 nucleotide sequence: TGTGCCAGCAGCCGCCAGCCCGGACTAGCGGGCTACGAGCAGTACTTC. It encodes CASSRQPGLAGYEQYF.

This clonotype has a count of ten or more. In nucleotides, the CDR3 is TGTGCCACCAGTCAATCAAGAGGTTACGAGCAGTACTTC. This translates into CATSQSRGYEQYF. V is TRBV15 and J is TRBJ2-7; D not resolved. The germline CDR1 and CDR2 sequences are LNHNV and YYDKDF (reference sequence). The length of the CDR3 is 13 residues. V lost 6 bases to trimming and J lost 4 bases, with 13 bases between them.

The chain joins TRBV7-9 to TRBJ2-5, with a weak D call TRBD1 (5 bases). Germline CDR1 is SEHNR and CDR2 is FQNEAQ (reference sequence). The CDR3 contains 17 residues. Trimming shortened V by 5 bases and J by 0 bases, and 19 bases separated the two germline ends. The chain's CDR3 is CASSLLGQGYNQETQYF. The CDR3 bases are TGTGCCAGCAGCCTACTGGGGCAAGGATACAACCAAGAGACCCAGTACTTC.

This clonotype occurred a few times. The rearrangement joins TRBV12-3 or TRBV12-4 to TRBJ1-2; unclear D gene. Trimming pared 1 base from V and 8 bases from J, leaving 8 bases between. CDR3 size: 12 residues. CDR3 sequence (DNA): TGTGCCAGCAGTTTAGGGGAGGAGGGCTACACCTTC. Translating gives CASSLGEEGYTF.